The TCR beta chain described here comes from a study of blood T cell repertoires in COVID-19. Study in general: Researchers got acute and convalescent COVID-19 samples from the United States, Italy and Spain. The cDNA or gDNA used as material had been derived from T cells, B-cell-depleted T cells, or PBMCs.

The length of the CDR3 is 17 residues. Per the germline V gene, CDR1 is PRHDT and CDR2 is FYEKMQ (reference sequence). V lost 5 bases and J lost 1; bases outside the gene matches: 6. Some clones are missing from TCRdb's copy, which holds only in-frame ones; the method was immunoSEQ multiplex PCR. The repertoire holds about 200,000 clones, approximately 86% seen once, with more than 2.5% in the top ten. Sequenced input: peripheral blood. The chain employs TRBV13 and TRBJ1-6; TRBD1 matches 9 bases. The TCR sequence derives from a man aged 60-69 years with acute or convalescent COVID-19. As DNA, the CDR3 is TGTGCCAGCAGCAGGGGGACAGGGAGGTCCTATAATTCACCCCTCCACTTT. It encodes CASSRGTGRSYNSPLHF.